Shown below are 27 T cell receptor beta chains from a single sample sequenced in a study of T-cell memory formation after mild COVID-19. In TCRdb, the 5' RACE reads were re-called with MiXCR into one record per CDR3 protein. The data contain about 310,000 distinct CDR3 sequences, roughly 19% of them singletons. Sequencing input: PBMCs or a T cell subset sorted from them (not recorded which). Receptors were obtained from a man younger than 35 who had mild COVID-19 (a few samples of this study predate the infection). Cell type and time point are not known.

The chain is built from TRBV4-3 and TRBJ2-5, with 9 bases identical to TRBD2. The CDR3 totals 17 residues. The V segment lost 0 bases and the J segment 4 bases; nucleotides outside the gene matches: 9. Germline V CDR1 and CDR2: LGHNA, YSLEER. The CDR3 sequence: CASSQDGLAGNVETQYF. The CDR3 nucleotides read TGCGCCAGCAGCCAAGATGGCCTAGCGGGGAATGTAGAGACCCAGTACTTC.

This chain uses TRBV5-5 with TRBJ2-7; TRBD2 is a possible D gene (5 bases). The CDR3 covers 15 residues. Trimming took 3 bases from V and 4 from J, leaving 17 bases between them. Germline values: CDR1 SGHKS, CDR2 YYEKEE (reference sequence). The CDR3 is CASSSLPPGKYEQYF. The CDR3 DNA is TGTGCCAGCAGCTCCCTGCCCCCCGGGAAGTACGAGCAGTACTTC. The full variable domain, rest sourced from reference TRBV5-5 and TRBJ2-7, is DAGVTQSPTHLIKTRGQQVTLRCSPISGHKSVSWYQQVLGQGPQFIFQYYEKEERGRGNFPDRFSARQFPNYSSELNVNALLLGDSALYLCASSSLPPGKYEQYFGPGTRLTVT.

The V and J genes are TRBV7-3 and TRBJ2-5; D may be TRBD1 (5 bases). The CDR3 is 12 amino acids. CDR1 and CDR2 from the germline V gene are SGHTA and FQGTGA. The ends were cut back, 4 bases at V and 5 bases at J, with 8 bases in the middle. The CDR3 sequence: CASSSGYETQYF. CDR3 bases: TGTGCCAGCAGCTCAGGGTACGAGACCCAGTACTTC. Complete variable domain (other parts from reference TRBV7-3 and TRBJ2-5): GAGVSQTPSNKVTEKGKYVELRCDPISGHTALYWYRQSLGQGPEFLIYFQGTGAADDSGLPNDRFFAVRPEGSVSTLKIQRTERGDSAVYLCASSSGYETQYFGPGTRLLVL.

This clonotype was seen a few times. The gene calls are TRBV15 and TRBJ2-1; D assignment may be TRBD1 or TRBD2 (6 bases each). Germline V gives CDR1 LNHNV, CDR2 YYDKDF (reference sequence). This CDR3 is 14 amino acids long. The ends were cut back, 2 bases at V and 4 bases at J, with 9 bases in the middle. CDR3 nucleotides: TGTGCCACCAGCAGACTAGGGGGGTACAATGAGCAGTTCTTC. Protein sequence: CATSRLGGYNEQFF.

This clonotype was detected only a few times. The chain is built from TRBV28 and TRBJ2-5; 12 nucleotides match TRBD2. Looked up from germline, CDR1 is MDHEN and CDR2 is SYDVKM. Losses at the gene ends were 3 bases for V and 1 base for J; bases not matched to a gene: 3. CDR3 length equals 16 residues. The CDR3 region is CASSLTSGGLQETQYF. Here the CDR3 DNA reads TGTGCCAGCAGTTTGACTAGCGGGGGTCTCCAAGAGACCCAGTACTTC.

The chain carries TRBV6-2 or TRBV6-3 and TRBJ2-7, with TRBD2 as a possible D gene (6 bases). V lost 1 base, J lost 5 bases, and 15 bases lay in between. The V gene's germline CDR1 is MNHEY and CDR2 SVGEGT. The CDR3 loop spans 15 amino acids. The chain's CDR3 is CASSYLGDFKNEQYV. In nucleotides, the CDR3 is TGTGCCAGCAGTTACTTAGGGGACTTTAAAAACGAGCAGTACGTC.

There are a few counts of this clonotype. The CDR3 sequence is CASSPGTYNEQFF. CDR3 bases: TGTGCCAGCAGTCCCGGGACTTACAATGAGCAGTTCTTC. The V call is TRBV5-6, the J call TRBJ2-1; D might be TRBD2 (6 bases). The CDR3 contains 13 residues. V lost 5 bases, J lost 4 bases, and 10 bases lay in between. Germline CDR1 reads SGHDT; CDR2 reads YYEEEE.

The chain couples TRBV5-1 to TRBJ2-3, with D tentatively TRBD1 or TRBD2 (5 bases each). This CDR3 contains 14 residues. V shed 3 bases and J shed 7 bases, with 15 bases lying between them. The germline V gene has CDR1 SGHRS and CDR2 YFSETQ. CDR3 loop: CASSSGTPGNTQYF. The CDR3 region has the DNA TGCGCCAGCAGCTCCGGGACGCCGGGAAATACGCAGTATTTT.

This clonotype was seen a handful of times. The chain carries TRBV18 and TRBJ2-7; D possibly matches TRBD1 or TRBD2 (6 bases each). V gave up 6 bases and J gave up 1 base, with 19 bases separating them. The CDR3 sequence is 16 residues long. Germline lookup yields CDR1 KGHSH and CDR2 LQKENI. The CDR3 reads CASSPVGGAGSYEQYF. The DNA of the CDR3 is TGTGCCAGCTCGCCTGTGGGGGGCGCAGGGTCCTACGAGCAGTACTTC.

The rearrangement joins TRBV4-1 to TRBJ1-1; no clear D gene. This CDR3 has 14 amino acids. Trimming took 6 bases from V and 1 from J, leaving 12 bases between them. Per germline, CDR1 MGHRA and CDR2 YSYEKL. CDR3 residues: CASSRSGWNTEAFF. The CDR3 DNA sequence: TGCGCCAGCAGTCGTTCGGGGTGGAACACTGAAGCTTTCTTT.

The CDR3, as DNA: TGTGCCAGCAGTTTCGTGGGGAAGTCCTACGAGCAGTACTTC. It yields the protein CASSFVGKSYEQYF. V gene TRBV12-3 or TRBV12-4 combines with J gene TRBJ2-7; D is uncertain. The CDR3 length is 14 residues. The V end was cut by 3 bases, the J end by 1 base, with 10 bases between.

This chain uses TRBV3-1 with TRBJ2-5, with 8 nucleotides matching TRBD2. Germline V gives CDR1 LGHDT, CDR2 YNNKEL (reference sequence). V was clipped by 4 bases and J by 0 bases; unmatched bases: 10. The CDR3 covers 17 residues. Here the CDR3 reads CASSPPGSGVYQETQYF. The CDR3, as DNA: TGTGCCAGCAGCCCCCCTGGTAGCGGGGTGTACCAAGAGACCCAGTACTTC.

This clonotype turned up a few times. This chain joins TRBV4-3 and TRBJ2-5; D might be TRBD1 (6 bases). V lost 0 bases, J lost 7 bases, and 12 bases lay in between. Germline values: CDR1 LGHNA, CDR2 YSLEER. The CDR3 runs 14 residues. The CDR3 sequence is CASSQEPTGWTQYF. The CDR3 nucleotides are TGCGCCAGCAGCCAAGAGCCTACAGGGTGGACCCAGTACTTC.

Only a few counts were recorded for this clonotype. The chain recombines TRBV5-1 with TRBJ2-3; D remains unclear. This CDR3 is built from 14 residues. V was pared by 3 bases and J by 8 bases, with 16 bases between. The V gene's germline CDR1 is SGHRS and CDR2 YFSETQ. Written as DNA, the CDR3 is TGCGCCAGCAGCTCATCGCCCACCCAATCTACGCAGTATTTT. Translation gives CASSSSPTQSTQYF.

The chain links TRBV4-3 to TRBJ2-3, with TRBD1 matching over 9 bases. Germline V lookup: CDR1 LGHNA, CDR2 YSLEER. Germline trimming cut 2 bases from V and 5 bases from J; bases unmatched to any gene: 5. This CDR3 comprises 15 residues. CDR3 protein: CASSQYGTGQDTQYF. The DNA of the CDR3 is TGCGCCAGCAGCCAATATGGGACAGGGCAAGATACGCAGTATTTT.

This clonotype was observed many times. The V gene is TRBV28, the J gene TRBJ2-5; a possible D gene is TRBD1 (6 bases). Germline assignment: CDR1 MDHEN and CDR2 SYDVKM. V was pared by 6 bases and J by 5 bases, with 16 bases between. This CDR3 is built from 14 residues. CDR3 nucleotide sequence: TGTGCCAGCAGGGGAAGGGGGAGATGGGAGACCCAGTACTTC. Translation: CASRGRGRWETQYF.

The CDR3 loop is CASRQGAAGGTGELFF. The DNA of the CDR3 is TGTGCCAGCAGGCAAGGTGCAGCCGGAGGGACCGGGGAGCTGTTTTTT. The chain links TRBV7-9 to TRBJ2-2, with D maybe TRBD2 (6 bases). The CDR3 length is 16 residues. CDR1 and CDR2 (germline): SEHNR, FQNEAQ (reference sequence). V was clipped by 6 bases and J by 5 bases, with 19 bases between them.

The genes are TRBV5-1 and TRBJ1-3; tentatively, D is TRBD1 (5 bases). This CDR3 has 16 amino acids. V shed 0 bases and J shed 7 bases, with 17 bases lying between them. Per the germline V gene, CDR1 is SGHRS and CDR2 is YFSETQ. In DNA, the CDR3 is TGCGCCAGCAGCTTGGATAGGGGTTTCGTGAGGAACACCATATATTTT. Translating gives CASSLDRGFVRNTIYF.

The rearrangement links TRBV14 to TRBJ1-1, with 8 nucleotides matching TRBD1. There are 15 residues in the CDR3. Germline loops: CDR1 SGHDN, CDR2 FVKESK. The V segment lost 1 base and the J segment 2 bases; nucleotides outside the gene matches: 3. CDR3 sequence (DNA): TGTGCCAGCAGCCAAGGCGGACAGGGAAACACTGAAGCTTTCTTT. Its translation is CASSQGGQGNTEAFF. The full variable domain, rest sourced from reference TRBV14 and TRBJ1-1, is EAGVTQFPSHSVIEKGQTVTLRCDPISGHDNLYWYRRVMGKEIKFLLHFVKESKQDESGMPNNRFLAERTGGTYSTLKVQPAELEDSGVYFCASSQGGQGNTEAFFGQGTRLTVV.

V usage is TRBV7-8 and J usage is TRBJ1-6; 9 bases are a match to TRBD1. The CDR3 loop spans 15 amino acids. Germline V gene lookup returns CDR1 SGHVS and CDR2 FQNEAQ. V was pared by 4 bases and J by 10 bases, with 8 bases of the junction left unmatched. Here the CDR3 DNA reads TGTGCCAGCAGCTCCCGGGACAGGGAAGGGTCACCCCTCCACTTT. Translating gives CASSSRDREGSPLHF. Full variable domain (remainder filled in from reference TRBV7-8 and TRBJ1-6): GAGVSQSPRYKVAKRGQDVALRCDPISGHVSLFWYQQALGQGPEFLTYFQNEAQLDKSGLPSDRFFAERPEGSVSTLKIQRTQQEDSAVYLCASSSRDREGSPLHFGNGTRLTVT.

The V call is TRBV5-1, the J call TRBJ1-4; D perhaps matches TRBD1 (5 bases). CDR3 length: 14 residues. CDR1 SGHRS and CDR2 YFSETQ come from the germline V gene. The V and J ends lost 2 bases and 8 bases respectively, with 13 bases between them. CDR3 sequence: CASSFGHGAEKLFF. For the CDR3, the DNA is TGCGCCAGCAGCTTCGGACACGGAGCGGAAAAACTGTTTTTT.

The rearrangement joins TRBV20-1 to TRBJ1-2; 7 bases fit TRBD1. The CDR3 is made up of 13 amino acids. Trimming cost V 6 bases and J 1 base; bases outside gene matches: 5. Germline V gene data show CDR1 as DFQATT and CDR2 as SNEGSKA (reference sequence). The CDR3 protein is CSAPGQNNYGYTF. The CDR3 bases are TGCAGTGCCCCGGGACAGAATAACTATGGCTACACCTTC.

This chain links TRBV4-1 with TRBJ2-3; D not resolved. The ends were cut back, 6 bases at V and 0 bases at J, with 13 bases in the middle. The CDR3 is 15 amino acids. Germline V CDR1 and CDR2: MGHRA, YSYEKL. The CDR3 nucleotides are TGCGCCAGCAGGGATACCACTTCTAGCACAGATACGCAGTATTTT. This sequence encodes CASRDTTSSTDTQYF.

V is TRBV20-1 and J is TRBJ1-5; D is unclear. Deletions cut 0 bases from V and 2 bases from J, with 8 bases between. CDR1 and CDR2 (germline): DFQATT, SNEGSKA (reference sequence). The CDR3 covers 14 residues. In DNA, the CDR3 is TGCAGTGCTAGAGATCCTGGGGGCAATCAGCCCCAGCATTTT. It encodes CSARDPGGNQPQHF.

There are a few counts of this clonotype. CDR3 coding DNA: TGTGCCAGCAGTTTACTAGCGGGGGGGCTGTACTTC. It codes for CASSLLAGGLYF. The chain links TRBV12-3 or TRBV12-4 to TRBJ2-7; 12 bases match TRBD2. CDR3 length equals 12 residues. With 2 bases clipped from V and 12 bases from J, the junction kept 2 bases outside the gene matches.

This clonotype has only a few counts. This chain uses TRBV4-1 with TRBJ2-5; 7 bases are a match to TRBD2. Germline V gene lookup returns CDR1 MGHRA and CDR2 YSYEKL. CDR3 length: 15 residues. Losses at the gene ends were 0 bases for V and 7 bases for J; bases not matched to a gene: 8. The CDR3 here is CASSQENSGRGTQYF. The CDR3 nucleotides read TGCGCCAGCAGCCAAGAGAATAGCGGGCGGGGGACCCAGTACTTC.

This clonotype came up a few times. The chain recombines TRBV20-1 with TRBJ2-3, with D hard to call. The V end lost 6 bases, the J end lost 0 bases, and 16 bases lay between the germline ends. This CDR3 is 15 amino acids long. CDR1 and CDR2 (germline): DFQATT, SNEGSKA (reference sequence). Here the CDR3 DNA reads TGCAGTGCCCCCCCGCGAACCTTGAGCACAGATACGCAGTATTTT. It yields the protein CSAPPRTLSTDTQYF.